The rows below give T cell receptor beta chains drawn from one sample of a study of T-cell memory formation after mild COVID-19. Using its own MiXCR run on the 5' RACE reads, TCRdb lists one record per CDR3 protein. The data hold approximately 99,000 distinct CDR3 sequences, with 15% to 20% observed a single time. Material for sequencing was PBMCs or a T cell subset sorted from them (not recorded which). Source of these receptors: a man aged 18 to 29 who had mild COVID-19 (a few samples of this study predate the infection). Cell type and time point are not known. Each CDR3 is given with its conserved first and last residue. D genes are given only for firm matches. Expanded clones get a size class; other rows say once, few or many, or leave the size out.

d_call,clone_size,v_call,j_call,cdr3_aa,cdr3_nt
TRBD1,few,TRBV4-2,TRBJ2-2,CASSPGQGFSGELFF,TGTGCCAGCAGCCCGGGACAGGGATTTTCCGGGGAGCTGTTTTTT
TRBD2,-,TRBV28,TRBJ2-5,CASSGDIGLADQETQYF,TGTGCCAGCAGTGGGGATATTGGACTAGCGGACCAAGAGACCCAGTACTTC
-,-,TRBV7-3,TRBJ2-3,CASSPGQRTDTQYF,TGTGCCAGCAGCCCCGGACAGCGCACAGATACGCAGTATTTT
-,-,TRBV4-1,TRBJ1-6,CASSHDGRPLHF,TGCGCCAGCAGCCACGATGGTCGACCCCTCCACTTT
-,-,TRBV28,TRBJ1-3,CASSPPVHTIYF,TGTGCCAGCAGCCCCCCTGTACACACCATATATTTT
-,-,TRBV28,TRBJ1-6,CASSPSGPLHF,TGTGCCAGCAGCCCTTCCGGACCCCTCCACTTT
-,-,TRBV3-1,TRBJ1-2,CASSLSGDYGYTF,TGTGCCAGCAGCCTTAGCGGGGACTATGGCTACACCTTC
-,-,TRBV30,TRBJ2-7,CAWSGSDPYEQYF,TGTGCCTGGAGTGGCAGTGACCCATACGAGCAGTACTTC
-,-,TRBV12-3/TRBV12-4,TRBJ1-5,CASCTGQPQHF,TGTGCCAGCTGTACGGGGCAGCCCCAGCATTTT
-,-,TRBV19,TRBJ1-1,CASRGEARTEAFF,TGTGCCAGTCGAGGGGAGGCGCGGACTGAAGCTTTCTTT
-,-,TRBV20-1,TRBJ1-2,CSAREGGFLGYTF,TGCAGTGCTAGAGAGGGGGGCTTTCTGGGCTACACCTTC
TRBD1,-,TRBV20-1,TRBJ1-5,CSATGQGLGGNQPQHF,TGCAGTGCTACCGGACAGGGGCTAGGCGGGAATCAGCCCCAGCATTTT
-,-,TRBV4-3,TRBJ2-7,CASSQGRALYEQYF,TGCGCCAGCAGCCAAGGCAGGGCCCTCTACGAGCAGTACTTC
TRBD1,-,TRBV11-2,TRBJ2-1,CASSLYQGAVYNEQFF,TGTGCCAGCAGCTTATACCAGGGGGCAGTCTACAATGAGCAGTTCTTC
TRBD1,-,TRBV5-1,TRBJ2-7,CASSLTGDPYEQYF,TGCGCCAGCAGCTTAACAGGGGATCCCTACGAGCAGTACTTC
TRBD1,few,TRBV7-3,TRBJ1-6,CASSFVAGGPLHF,TGTGCCAGCAGCTTTGTCGCAGGGGGACCCCTCCACTTT
-,-,TRBV5-1,TRBJ1-6,CASSSDWPYNSPLHF,TGCGCCAGCAGCTCCGACTGGCCCTATAATTCACCCCTCCACTTT
-,few,TRBV20-1,TRBJ1-6,CSARDTGVGSPLHF,TGCAGTGCTAGAGATACGGGGGTAGGTTCACCCCTCCACTTT
TRBD1,-,TRBV7-2,TRBJ1-1,CASSFRTGGSEAFF,TGTGCCAGCAGCTTCCGGACAGGGGGGAGTGAAGCTTTCTTT
TRBD2,-,TRBV11-2,TRBJ2-5,CASVSYSRGGGETQYF,TGTGCCAGCGTTTCTTACAGTCGGGGCGGGGGGGAGACCCAGTACTTC
-,few,TRBV5-1,TRBJ2-7,CASSLGGADYEQYF,TGCGCCAGCAGCTTAGGCGGGGCAGACTACGAGCAGTACTTC
-,-,TRBV5-1,TRBJ2-2,CASSLTVTGELFF,TGCGCCAGCAGTTTGACCGTCACCGGGGAGCTGTTTTTT
-,many,TRBV5-1,TRBJ2-6,CASSLVFSGANVLTF,TGCGCCAGCAGCTTGGTTTTCTCTGGGGCCAACGTCCTGACTTTC
-,-,TRBV7-2,TRBJ2-5,CASSLDWGGRSKTQYF,TGTGCCAGCAGCTTAGATTGGGGGGGGCGCTCAAAGACCCAGTACTTC
TRBD2,few,TRBV7-2,TRBJ2-3,CASSFASGTQYF,TGTGCCAGCAGCTTCGCTAGCGGTACGCAGTATTTT
-,few,TRBV7-6,TRBJ2-3,CASSPDVTQYF,TGTGCCAGCAGCCCGGACGTCACGCAGTATTTT
-,-,TRBV12-3/TRBV12-4,TRBJ1-6,CASSQGRAYNSPLHF,TGTGCCAGCAGTCAGGGGCGAGCATATAATTCACCCCTCCACTTT
TRBD1,-,TRBV12-3/TRBV12-4,TRBJ1-1,CASSLTGGSRSTEAFF,TGTGCCAGCAGTTTAACAGGGGGATCTAGAAGCACTGAAGCTTTCTTT
-,-,TRBV20-1,TRBJ1-2,CSQTVNYGYTF,TGCAGCCAGACTGTCAACTATGGCTACACCTTC
TRBD2,few,TRBV7-9,TRBJ2-2,CASSLRPGLVNTGELFF,TGTGCCAGCAGCTTAAGGCCCGGACTAGTTAACACCGGGGAGCTGTTTTTT
TRBD1,-,TRBV7-9,TRBJ1-2,CASSLATGGYGYTF,TGTGCCAGCAGCTTAGCTACAGGGGGCTATGGCTACACCTTC
-,-,TRBV2,TRBJ1-5,CATQGESNQPQHF,TGTGCCACCCAAGGGGAAAGCAATCAGCCCCAGCATTTT
TRBD1,-,TRBV18,TRBJ1-1,CASSPDRGETEAFF,TGTGCCAGCTCACCGGACAGGGGCGAGACTGAAGCTTTCTTT
-,many,TRBV18,TRBJ2-5,CASSPDLQETQYF,TGTGCCAGCTCACCGGACCTCCAAGAGACCCAGTACTTC
-,few,TRBV12-3/TRBV12-4,TRBJ2-4,CASSIRARPNIQYF,TGTGCCAGCAGTATCCGGGCCCGCCCAAACATTCAGTACTTC
-,-,TRBV28,TRBJ1-1,CASSLNLNTEVFF,TGTGCCAGCAGTTTGAACCTGAACACTGAAGTTTTCTTT
TRBD1,-,TRBV29-1,TRBJ1-5,CSALTGDGNQPQHF,TGCAGCGCCCTGACAGGGGACGGCAATCAGCCCCAGCATTTT
-,-,TRBV5-1,TRBJ1-3,CASSLAVFAGEDPIYF,TGCGCCAGCAGCTTGGCCGTTTTCGCAGGGGAGGATCCCATATATTTT
-,-,TRBV5-5,TRBJ2-2,CASSRPPGADTGELFF,TGTGCCAGCAGCCGACCCCCAGGGGCTGACACCGGGGAGCTGTTTTTT
TRBD1,few,TRBV6-2/TRBV6-3,TRBJ2-5,CASSQQGAKTQYF,TGTGCCAGCAGCCAGCAGGGGGCGAAGACCCAGTACTTC
-,few,TRBV25-1,TRBJ2-5,CASREGVSRVGETQYF,TGTGCCAGCAGGGAAGGAGTCTCGAGGGTAGGGGAGACCCAGTACTTC
-,-,TRBV5-1,TRBJ1-2,CASSANTGRSYGYTF,TGCGCCAGCTCGGCTAACACAGGGCGGTCCTATGGCTACACCTTC